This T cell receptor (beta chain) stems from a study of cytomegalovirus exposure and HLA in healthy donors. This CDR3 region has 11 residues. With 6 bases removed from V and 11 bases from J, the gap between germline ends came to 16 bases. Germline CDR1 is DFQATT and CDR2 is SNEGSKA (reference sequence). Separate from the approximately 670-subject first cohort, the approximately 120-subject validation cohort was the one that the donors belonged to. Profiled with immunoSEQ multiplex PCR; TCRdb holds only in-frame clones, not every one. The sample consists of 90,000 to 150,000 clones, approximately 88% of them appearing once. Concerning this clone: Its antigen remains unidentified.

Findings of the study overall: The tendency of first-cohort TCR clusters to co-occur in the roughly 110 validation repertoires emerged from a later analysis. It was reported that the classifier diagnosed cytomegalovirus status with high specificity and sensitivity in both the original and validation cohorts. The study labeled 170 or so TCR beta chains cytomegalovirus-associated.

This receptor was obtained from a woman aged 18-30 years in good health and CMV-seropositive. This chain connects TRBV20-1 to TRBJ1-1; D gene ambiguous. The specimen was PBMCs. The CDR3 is CSAGREDAAFF. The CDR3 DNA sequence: TGCAGTGCGGGGAGAGAGGACGCGGCTTTCTTT.